This entry is about one TCR beta chain. Clones were read by immunoSEQ multiplex PCR, and TCRdb kept only the in-frame ones, dropping some. Altogether about 200,000 clones are present, roughly 81% being singletons, with the ten largest covering almost 5%. The CDR3 contains 14 residues. With 10 bases clipped from V and 6 bases from J, the junction kept 14 bases outside the gene matches. Germline V gene lookup returns CDR1 ENHRY and CDR2 SYGVKD. These data come from a study of blood T cell repertoires in COVID-19. Study-level information: Sources were T cells, B-cell-depleted T cells, or PBMCs; the material itself was cDNA or gDNA.

The sequenced sample consisted of peripheral blood. This sequence was found in a woman aged 80 or over with acute or convalescent COVID-19. The chain recombines TRBV10-3 with TRBJ1-1, with TRBD1 identical over 7 bases. CDR3 nucleotide sequence: TGTGCCACGAACTCTGTACAGGGGTGGGCTGAAGCTTTCTTT. Its protein product is CATNSVQGWAEAFF.